This T cell receptor beta chain emerged from a study of CXCR3-negative and CXCR3-positive naive CD8 T cells. Study-wide context: Some 130 million TRB reads were obtained overall (about 1.5 +/- 0.3 million per library). Study findings and constraints: CXCR3-expressing naive cells carried TRB CDR3s more hydrophobic than those of CXCR3-negative naive cells. Naive CXCR3-positive and CXCR3-negative cells shared TRBV-TRBJ usage; memory cells diverged. The level of CXCR3 expression partially decreased after cryopreservation; the majority of assays used fresh PBMCs.

Germline V CDR1 and CDR2: MDHEN, SYDVKM. The CDR3 covers 13 residues. A remark on this clonotype: Antigen unknown.

UMI-tagged TRB cDNA libraries were built via 5' RACE. One entry per CDR3 protein, without DNA, is what TCRdb gives after re-calling the 5' RACE reads. Seen in this sample are 80,000 to 100,000 distinct CDR3 sequences; the ten most common clones hold less than 0.85%. The authors gated naive CD8+ T cells as CD45RO-CCR7+CD27+CD95-. J is TRBJ2-5 and V is TRBV28. The source of this sequence is a human donor in good health. Some clones in this sample may be carry-over from other donors' samples. The material sequenced was naive CXCR3+ CD8+ T cells from blood. Subset noted: CD45RO-CCR7+CD27+CD95- naive CD8+ T cells expressing CXCR3 (TNR3+). The CDR3 sequence is CASSPRVQETQYF.